One T cell receptor (beta chain) is described in this entry. Its antigen is currently unknown. Reverse transcribing all isolated RNA meant expressed TCRB transcripts were sequenced. TCRdb's copy holds only in-frame clones and misses some; the assay was immunoSEQ multiplex PCR. The top ten clones hold 0.045% to 0.05% of a sample with about half a million clones, about an eighth of them seen once. The data derive from a study of beta chain features in type 1 diabetes. Study summary: The examined sorted cells totaled over 85,000,000 across samples. Study conclusions and caveats: Within patients, naive, central memory and Treg TCRB repertoires seemed more similar than within healthy donors. Fewer junction insertions and more nucleotide deletions appeared in type 1 diabetes patients.

The CDR3 is made up of 17 amino acids. V was cut by 0 bases and J by 2 bases, with 15 bases left in between. Germline values: CDR1 SNHLY, CDR2 FYNNEI. The sample taken for sequencing was naive CD4+ T cells from blood. The chain links TRBV2 to TRBJ2-3; D gene uncertain. The sequence was collected from a woman younger than 30 in good health. CDR3 DNA sequence: TGTGCCAGCAGTGAAGCGCGGAGAGGTTCATACACAGATACGCAGTATTTT. Its translation: CASSEARRGSYTDTQYF.